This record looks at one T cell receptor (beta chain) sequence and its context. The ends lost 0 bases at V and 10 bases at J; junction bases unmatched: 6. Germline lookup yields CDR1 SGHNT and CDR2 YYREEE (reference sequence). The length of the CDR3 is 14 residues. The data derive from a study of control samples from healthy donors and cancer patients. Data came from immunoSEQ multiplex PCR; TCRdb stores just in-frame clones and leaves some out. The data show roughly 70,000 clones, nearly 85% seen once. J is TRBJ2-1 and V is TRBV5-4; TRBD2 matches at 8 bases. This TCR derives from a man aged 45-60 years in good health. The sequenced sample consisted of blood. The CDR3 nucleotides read TGTGCCAGCAGCTTGGTCGGGGGGGCGATGGAGCAGTTCTTC. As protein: CASSLVGGAMEQFF.